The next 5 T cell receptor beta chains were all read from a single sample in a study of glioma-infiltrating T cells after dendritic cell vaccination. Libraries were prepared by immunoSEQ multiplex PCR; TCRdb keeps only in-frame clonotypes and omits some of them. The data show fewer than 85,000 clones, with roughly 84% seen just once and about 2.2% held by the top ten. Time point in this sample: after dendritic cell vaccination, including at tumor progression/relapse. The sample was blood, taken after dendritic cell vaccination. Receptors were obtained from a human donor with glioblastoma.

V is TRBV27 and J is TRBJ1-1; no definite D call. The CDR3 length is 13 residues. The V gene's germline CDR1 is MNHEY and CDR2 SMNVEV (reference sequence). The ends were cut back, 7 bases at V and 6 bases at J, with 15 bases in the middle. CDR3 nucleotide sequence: TGTGCCAGCAAGATGCGGAAGGAAGCTGAAGCTTTCTTT. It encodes CASKMRKEAEAFF.

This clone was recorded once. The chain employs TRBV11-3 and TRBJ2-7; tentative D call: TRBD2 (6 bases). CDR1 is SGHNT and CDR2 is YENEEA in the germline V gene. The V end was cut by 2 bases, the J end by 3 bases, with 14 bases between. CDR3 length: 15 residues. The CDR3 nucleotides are TGTGCCAGCAGCTTACGGGGGACGGTGGTCTACGAGCAGTACTTC. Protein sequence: CASSLRGTVVYEQYF.

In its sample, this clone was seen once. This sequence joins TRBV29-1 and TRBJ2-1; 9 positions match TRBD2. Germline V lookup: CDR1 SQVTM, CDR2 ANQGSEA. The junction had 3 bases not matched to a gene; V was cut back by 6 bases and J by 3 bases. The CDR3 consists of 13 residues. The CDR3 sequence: CSVRLAVYNEQFF. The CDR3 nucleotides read TGCAGCGTGCGACTAGCGGTCTACAATGAGCAGTTCTTC.

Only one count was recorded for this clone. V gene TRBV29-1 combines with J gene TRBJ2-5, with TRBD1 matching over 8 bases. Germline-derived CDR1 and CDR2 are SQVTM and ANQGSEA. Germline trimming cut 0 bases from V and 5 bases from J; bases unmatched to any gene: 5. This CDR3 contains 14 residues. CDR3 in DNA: TGCAGCGTTGAAGACCCGGACAGGGCGGAGACCCAGTACTTC. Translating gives CSVEDPDRAETQYF.

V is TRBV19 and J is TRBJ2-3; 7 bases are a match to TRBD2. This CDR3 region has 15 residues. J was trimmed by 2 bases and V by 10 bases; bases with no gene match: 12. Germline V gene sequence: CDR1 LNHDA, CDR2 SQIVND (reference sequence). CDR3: CATSAGTTFTDTQYF. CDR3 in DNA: TGTGCCACCTCCGCCGGGACTACTTTCACAGATACGCAGTATTTT.